These T cell receptor beta chains were read from a single sample in a study of regulatory T cells in long-lasting Graves disease. TCRdb re-derived calls from the multiplex PCR reads in MiXCR, one entry per CDR3 protein. The table has around 420,000 distinct CDR3 sequences, over 12% seen once; the top ten hold roughly 8%. Separately, the same data were catalogued under a study of T cells in Graves' hyperthyroidism and ophthalmopathy.

The sequencing used peripheral blood mononuclear cells (PBMCs), collected at new diagnosis, from a patient treated with antithyroid drugs. The receptors were sampled from a woman between 40 and 55 years old with Graves disease. CDR3s include the opening cysteine and the closing phenylalanine or tryptophan. The order of the fields is J gene, clone size, CDR3 length, V gene, D gene, CDR3 protein, CDR3 DNA. A D gene is named only where the DNA matches it firmly. Clone size appears in some rows only: once, few, many, or a class for an expanded clone.

j_call: TRBJ2-7
clone_size: NA
cdr3_length: 15
v_call: TRBV19
d_call: TRBD1
cdr3_aa: CASKRGGQGTYEQYF
cdr3_nt: TGTGCCAGTAAGAGGGGAGGACAGGGAACCTACGAGCAGTACTTC

j_call: TRBJ2-1
clone_size: few
cdr3_length: 14
v_call: TRBV9
d_call: NA
cdr3_aa: CASSVGTGNNEQFF
cdr3_nt: TGTGCCAGCAGCGTAGGGACCGGAAACAATGAGCAGTTCTTC

j_call: TRBJ2-5
clone_size: many
cdr3_length: 15
v_call: TRBV7-3
d_call: NA
cdr3_aa: CASSKTSFGEETQYF
cdr3_nt: TGTGCCAGCAGCAAGACTAGTTTCGGCGAAGAGACCCAGTACTTC

j_call: TRBJ1-6
clone_size: NA
cdr3_length: 15
v_call: TRBV27
d_call: NA
cdr3_aa: CASSFGGVDNSPLHF
cdr3_nt: TGTGCCAGCAGTTTCGGCGGGGTCGATAATTCACCCCTCCACTTT

j_call: TRBJ2-4
clone_size: many
cdr3_length: 14
v_call: TRBV30
d_call: NA
cdr3_aa: CAWSTRSVGNIQYF
cdr3_nt: TGTGCCTGGAGTACCCGTTCGGTGGGAAACATTCAGTACTTC

j_call: TRBJ2-1
clone_size: many
cdr3_length: 17
v_call: TRBV11-2
d_call: TRBD2
cdr3_aa: CASSLRLAGGKGNEQFF
cdr3_nt: TGTGCCAGCAGCTTAAGACTAGCGGGAGGAAAGGGAAATGAGCAGTTCTTC

j_call: TRBJ2-1
clone_size: few
cdr3_length: 14
v_call: TRBV18
d_call: TRBD1
cdr3_aa: CASSPPGTGGQQFF
cdr3_nt: TGTGCCAGCTCACCGCCCGGGACAGGGGGTCAGCAGTTCTTC

j_call: TRBJ2-7
clone_size: few
cdr3_length: 15
v_call: TRBV6-1
d_call: TRBD1
cdr3_aa: CASSPGQGEVHEQYF
cdr3_nt: TGTGCCAGCAGTCCGGGACAGGGGGAGGTCCACGAGCAGTACTTC

j_call: TRBJ2-2
clone_size: NA
cdr3_length: 16
v_call: TRBV5-4
d_call: NA
cdr3_aa: CATMGPSRTNTGELFF
cdr3_nt: TGTGCCACCATGGGTCCGTCGCGGACTAACACCGGGGAGCTGTTTTTT

j_call: TRBJ2-7
clone_size: many
cdr3_length: 14
v_call: TRBV27
d_call: NA
cdr3_aa: CASSLQGQTYEQYF
cdr3_nt: TGTGCCAGCAGCTTACAGGGACAAACCTACGAGCAGTACTTC

j_call: TRBJ2-1
clone_size: many
cdr3_length: 15
v_call: TRBV27
d_call: NA
cdr3_aa: CASSSTESSYNEQFF
cdr3_nt: TGTGCCAGCAGTTCGACTGAGAGCTCCTACAATGAGCAGTTCTTC

j_call: TRBJ2-3
clone_size: many
cdr3_length: 15
v_call: TRBV20-1
d_call: TRBD2
cdr3_aa: CSAIGTSGSTDTQYF
cdr3_nt: TGCAGTGCTATTGGGACTAGCGGGAGTACAGATACGCAGTATTTT

j_call: TRBJ2-2
clone_size: many
cdr3_length: 17
v_call: TRBV7-9
d_call: NA
cdr3_aa: CASSLDWRTANTGELFF
cdr3_nt: TGTGCCAGCAGCTTAGATTGGAGGACGGCGAACACCGGGGAGCTGTTTTTT

j_call: TRBJ2-7
clone_size: NA
cdr3_length: 16
v_call: TRBV11-2
d_call: TRBD2
cdr3_aa: CASSPWTSGLTYEQYF
cdr3_nt: TGTGCCAGCAGCCCCTGGACTAGCGGTTTAACCTACGAGCAGTACTTC

j_call: TRBJ2-2
clone_size: many
cdr3_length: 20
v_call: TRBV25-1
d_call: NA
cdr3_aa: CASSEYDGRRTDSNTGELFF
cdr3_nt: TGTGCCAGCAGTGAATATGATGGGAGACGGACAGATTCGAACACCGGGGAGCTGTTTTTT

j_call: TRBJ2-2
clone_size: few
cdr3_length: 16
v_call: TRBV7-2
d_call: TRBD2
cdr3_aa: CASSRLAGGSTGELFF
cdr3_nt: TGTGCCAGCAGTCGACTAGCGGGAGGTAGCACCGGGGAGCTGTTTTTT

j_call: TRBJ2-1
clone_size: many
cdr3_length: 17
v_call: TRBV11-3
d_call: TRBD2
cdr3_aa: CASSLPWTSGIGDEQFF
cdr3_nt: TGTGCCAGCAGCTTACCCTGGACTAGCGGGATCGGGGATGAGCAGTTCTTC

j_call: TRBJ2-7
clone_size: few
cdr3_length: 15
v_call: TRBV29-1
d_call: TRBD1
cdr3_aa: CSVLKLRDREYEQYF
cdr3_nt: TGCAGCGTTCTAAAGCTTAGGGACAGGGAGTACGAGCAGTACTTC

j_call: TRBJ2-1
clone_size: few
cdr3_length: 15
v_call: TRBV20-1
d_call: TRBD2
cdr3_aa: CSARTSGLSYNEQFF
cdr3_nt: TGCAGTGCTAGAACTAGCGGGCTTTCCTACAATGAGCAGTTCTTC

j_call: TRBJ2-1
clone_size: many
cdr3_length: 15
v_call: TRBV7-3
d_call: NA
cdr3_aa: CASSLKGGFDNEQFF
cdr3_nt: TGTGCCAGCAGCTTAAAGGGGGGATTCGACAATGAGCAGTTCTTC

j_call: TRBJ1-1
clone_size: many
cdr3_length: 17
v_call: TRBV12-3/TRBV12-4
d_call: NA
cdr3_aa: CASSLGSLRSVNTEAFF
cdr3_nt: TGTGCCAGCAGTTTAGGGTCCCTGCGGAGTGTGAACACTGAAGCTTTCTTT

j_call: TRBJ2-2
clone_size: NA
cdr3_length: 14
v_call: TRBV12-3/TRBV12-4
d_call: NA
cdr3_aa: CASRNGANTGELFF
cdr3_nt: TGTGCCAGCAGAAACGGGGCAAACACCGGGGAGCTGTTTTTT

j_call: TRBJ2-1
clone_size: few
cdr3_length: 16
v_call: TRBV19
d_call: TRBD2
cdr3_aa: CATTSGRATSYNEQFF
cdr3_nt: TGTGCCACGACTAGCGGGAGGGCCACCTCCTACAATGAGCAGTTCTTC